The 22 T cell receptor beta chains reported below all come from one sample, sequenced in a study of CD8 T cells in ankylosing spondylitis. The study, taken as a whole, reports: Ankylosing spondylitis blood appeared to carry a characteristic TCR beta motif of fewer than 10 highly homologous variants.

TCRdb redid the calling of the 5' RACE reads with MiXCR, one entry per CDR3 protein. The sample includes a few hundred thousand distinct CDR3 sequences, about 15% of them seen just once. For these TCRs, the target antigens are not known. The sample consisted of blood, either unsorted or a sorted T cell fraction (not recorded which). The receptors stem from a male donor with ankylosing spondylitis.

The CDR3 sequence: CASSLGDSRYYGYTF. For the CDR3, the DNA is TGTGCCAGCAGCTTAGGGGACAGCCGCTACTATGGCTACACCTTC. This chain connects TRBV7-3 to TRBJ1-2; 7 bases are a match to TRBD1. Germline CDR1 is SGHTA and CDR2 is FQGTGA. This CDR3 is built from 15 residues. J was trimmed by 3 bases and V by 2 bases; bases with no gene match: 6.

This clonotype was found a few times. V and J are TRBV12-3 or TRBV12-4 and TRBJ2-3; 8 bases are shared with TRBD2. CDR3 length: 15 amino acids. Trimming cost V 2 bases and J 2 bases; bases outside gene matches: 3. DNA of the CDR3: TGTGCCAGCAGTTTAAGCGGGAGCGTCACAGATACGCAGTATTTT. It translates to CASSLSGSVTDTQYF.

This clonotype occurred a few times. The chain carries TRBV5-6 and TRBJ2-3; D remains ambiguous. The CDR3 length is 13 residues. CDR1 and CDR2 from the germline V gene are SGHDT and YYEEEE. Trimming cost V 1 base and J 5 bases, with 8 bases left between them. In DNA form, the CDR3 reads TGTGCCAGCAGCTTGTTGGGCTTAGATACGCAGTATTTT. It specifies CASSLLGLDTQYF. Supplemented by reference TRBV5-6 and TRBJ2-3, the full variable domain reads DAGVTQSPTHLIKTRGQQVTLRCSPKSGHDTVSWYQQALGQGPQFIFQYYEEEERQRGNFPDRFSGHQFPNYSSELNVNALLLGDSALYLCASSLLGLDTQYFGPGTRLTVL.

The chain couples TRBV6-1 to TRBJ1-5, with no clear D. The CDR3 sequence is 13 residues long. Trimming removed 3 bases from V and 6 bases from J, with 9 bases in between. Germline V lookup: CDR1 MNHNS, CDR2 SASEGT. The CDR3 DNA sequence: TGTGCCAGCAGTGAGATGGGTCCTCAGCCCCAGCATTTT. Translating it yields CASSEMGPQPQHF.

The chain links TRBV11-2 to TRBJ2-2; TRBD2 might be the D (7 bases). Germline V lookup: CDR1 SGHAT, CDR2 FQNNGV. Trimming stripped 2 bases from V and 4 bases from J, with 14 bases between. This CDR3 spans 16 amino acids. The CDR3 DNA reads as TGTGCCAGCAGCTTATGGGGGGGGGGCCGCACCGGGGAGCTGTTTTTT. The encoded protein is CASSLWGGGRTGELFF.

V gene TRBV7-3 combines with J gene TRBJ2-3; D call uncertain. The CDR3 totals 13 residues. Per the germline V gene, CDR1 is SGHTA and CDR2 is FQGTGA. The V and J ends lost 4 bases and 5 bases respectively, with 10 bases between them. This chain's CDR3 is CASSSRNKDTQYF. The CDR3 DNA follows: TGTGCCAGCAGCTCCCGAAATAAAGATACGCAGTATTTT.

This clonotype was seen a handful of times. The rearrangement uses TRBV3-1 and TRBJ1-2, with D maybe TRBD1 (6 bases). The CDR3 is made up of 14 amino acids. From germline, CDR1 is LGHDT and CDR2 YNNKEL (reference sequence). V gave up 2 bases and J gave up 6 bases, with 13 bases separating them. This chain's CDR3 is CASSQNLNRDGYTF. The CDR3 nucleotides are TGTGCCAGCAGCCAAAATCTCAACAGGGATGGCTACACCTTC.

The chain combines TRBV7-2 with TRBJ2-1; 11 nucleotides agree with TRBD1. The CDR3 extends over 17 amino acids. Trimming cost V 3 bases and J 3 bases; bases outside gene matches: 7. CDR1 and CDR2 from the germline V gene are SGHTA and FQGNSA. The CDR3 here is CASSFAGTGGHYNEQFF. CDR3 coding DNA: TGTGCCAGCAGCTTCGCCGGGACAGGGGGACACTACAATGAGCAGTTCTTC.

This clonotype was counted only a few times. J is TRBJ2-3 and V is TRBV2; a possible D gene is TRBD1 (6 bases). The CDR3 length is 13 residues. The germline gives CDR1 SNHLY, CDR2 FYNNEI. Between the trimmed V and J ends, which lost 6 bases and 4 bases, there was a span of 11 bases. In nucleotides, the CDR3 is TGTGCCAGCAGGGCGACAGGTCCAGATACGCAGTATTTT. Protein product: CASRATGPDTQYF.

This clonotype was counted at least ten times. This chain joins TRBV4-1 and TRBJ2-1; the D gene is possibly TRBD2 (7 bases). This CDR3 spans 17 amino acids. Germline loops: CDR1 MGHRA, CDR2 YSYEKL. Trimming took 0 bases from V and 0 from J, leaving 12 bases between them. This chain's CDR3 is CASSQELAGASYNEQFF. In nucleotides, the CDR3 is TGCGCCAGCAGCCAAGAGTTGGCGGGGGCCTCCTACAATGAGCAGTTCTTC.

Only a few counts were recorded for this clonotype. V is TRBV6-2 or TRBV6-3 and J is TRBJ1-6, with D perhaps matching TRBD1 (6 bases). Trimming removed 6 bases from V and 7 bases from J, with 16 bases in between. CDR1 MNHEY and CDR2 SVGEGT come from the germline V gene. The CDR3 sequence is 15 residues long. The CDR3 coding sequence is TGTGCCAGCAGGGACAGTTTCGGGGTAAATTCACCCCTCCACTTT. Translation: CASRDSFGVNSPLHF.

The sample holds a few counts of this clonotype. The CDR3 coding sequence is TGTGCCAGCAGCCAGGGGAGCGGGAGTTACGAGCAGTACTTC. Its translation: CASSQGSGSYEQYF. This chain joins TRBV3-1 and TRBJ2-7, with TRBD2 identical over 8 bases. Germline V gene sequence: CDR1 LGHDT, CDR2 YNNKEL (reference sequence). The trim removed 3 bases at V and 4 bases at J, leaving 5 bases unmatched. CDR3 size: 14 residues.

This clonotype was seen a handful of times. The chain links TRBV27 to TRBJ2-1, with 8 bases identical to TRBD2. The CDR3 loop spans 17 amino acids. Germline V gene data show CDR1 as MNHEY and CDR2 as SMNVEV (reference sequence). V lost 2 bases, J lost 7 bases, and 13 bases stayed unmatched. The CDR3 DNA reads as TGTGCCAGCAGTTTAAGGACGCGGGGGGCCACCGGGAATGAGCAGTTCTTC. Amino acid sequence: CASSLRTRGATGNEQFF.

This clonotype was counted only a few times. Written as DNA, the CDR3 is TGTGCCAGCTCACCGTCAAACGTCGGGACGAACACCGGGGAGCTGTTTTTT. Amino acids: CASSPSNVGTNTGELFF. The chain links TRBV18 to TRBJ2-2; possibly TRBD2 for D (5 bases). The CDR3 is 17 residues long. Deletions cut 3 bases from V and 0 bases from J, with 14 bases between. Germline assignment: CDR1 KGHSH and CDR2 LQKENI.

This clonotype was counted a few times. The V gene is TRBV20-1, the J gene TRBJ2-1; TRBD2 aligns across 10 bases. With 3 bases clipped from V and 4 bases from J, the junction kept 12 bases outside the gene matches. From germline, CDR1 is DFQATT and CDR2 SNEGSKA (reference sequence). The CDR3 runs 17 residues. The CDR3 region is CSARELAGRGVYNEQFF. Here the CDR3 DNA reads TGCAGTGCTAGGGAACTAGCGGGACGTGGGGTTTACAATGAGCAGTTCTTC.

This clonotype has only a few counts. V is TRBV20-1 and J is TRBJ2-1, with D possibly being TRBD1 (5 bases). The length of the CDR3 is 12 residues. V was clipped by 5 bases and J by 8 bases, with 13 bases between them. In germline, CDR1 is DFQATT, CDR2 SNEGSKA (reference sequence). CDR3 nucleotides: TGCAGTGCTCCCGACAGAGAAGATGAGCAGTTCTTC. Translating gives CSAPDREDEQFF.

The chain links TRBV2 to TRBJ2-1; TRBD2 might be the D (5 bases). This CDR3 has 13 residues. The V and J ends lost 9 bases and 7 bases respectively, with 16 bases between them. The germline CDR1 and CDR2 sequences are SNHLY and FYNNEI. The CDR3 sequence is CASTFGVSNEQFF. The CDR3 region has the DNA TGTGCCAGTACGTTCGGGGTCTCTAATGAGCAGTTCTTC.

The chain couples TRBV9 to TRBJ2-3; 12 bases agree with TRBD2. CDR1 is SGDLS and CDR2 is YYNGEE in the germline V gene. V trimming: 2 bases; J trimming: 6 bases; junction bases outside the gene matches: 4. This CDR3 is built from 15 residues. DNA of the CDR3: TGTGCCAGCAGCGTGACTAGCGGGGGATATGATACGCAGTATTTT. Protein: CASSVTSGGYDTQYF. Complete variable domain (other parts from reference TRBV9 and TRBJ2-3): DSGVTQTPKHLITATGQRVTLRCSPRSGDLSVYWYQQSLDQGLQFLIQYYNGEERAKGNILERFSAQQFPDLHSELNLSSLELGDSALYFCASSVTSGGYDTQYFGPGTRLTVL.

This clonotype showed up just a few times. This chain uses TRBV4-1 with TRBJ1-1; TRBD1 matches at 11 bases. The ends lost 1 base at V and 1 base at J; junction bases unmatched: 14. The CDR3 loop spans 20 amino acids. Germline V gives CDR1 MGHRA, CDR2 YSYEKL. The CDR3 loop is CASSQGASGGQGESNTEAFF. CDR3 in DNA: TGCGCCAGCAGCCAAGGGGCTAGTGGGGGACAGGGGGAATCGAACACTGAAGCTTTCTTT.

This clonotype was recorded a few times. The CDR3 DNA reads TGTGCCATCAGGGGAGGGACCGAGCAGTTCTTC. It encodes CAIRGGTEQFF. The gene calls are TRBV10-3 and TRBJ2-1; 7 nucleotides line up with TRBD2. Germline V gives CDR1 ENHRY, CDR2 SYGVKD. There are 11 residues in the CDR3. V dropped 6 bases and J dropped 10; count of bases not matched to a gene: 3.

This clonotype was counted a few times. The rearrangement joins TRBV5-6 to TRBJ2-2; D is ambiguous. V lost 1 base to trimming and J lost 3 bases, with 10 bases between them. Germline V gene data show CDR1 as SGHDT and CDR2 as YYEEEE. This CDR3 region has 15 residues. CDR3 sequence (DNA): TGTGCCAGCAGCTTGTATCCGGTCTACACCGGGGAGCTGTTTTTT. This codes for CASSLYPVYTGELFF.

J is TRBJ1-1 and V is TRBV5-1; 7 nucleotides match TRBD1. The CDR3 sequence is 15 residues long. Germline values: CDR1 SGHRS, CDR2 YFSETQ. The V segment lost 5 bases and the J segment 7 bases; nucleotides outside the gene matches: 14. In DNA, the CDR3 is TGCGCCAGCAGTCGCACAGGGGTCCAGATGGGTGAAGCTTTCTTT. It codes for CASSRTGVQMGEAFF.